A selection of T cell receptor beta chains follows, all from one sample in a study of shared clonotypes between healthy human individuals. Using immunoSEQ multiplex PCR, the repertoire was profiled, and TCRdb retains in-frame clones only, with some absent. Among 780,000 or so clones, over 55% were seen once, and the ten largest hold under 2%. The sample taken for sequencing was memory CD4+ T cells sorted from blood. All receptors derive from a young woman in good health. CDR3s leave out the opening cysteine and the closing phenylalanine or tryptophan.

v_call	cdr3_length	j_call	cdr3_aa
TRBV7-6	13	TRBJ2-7	ASSLVGTGNYEQY
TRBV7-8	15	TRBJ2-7	ASSLRWSSGLQYEQY
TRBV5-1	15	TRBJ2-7	ASSLAVASGREAEQY
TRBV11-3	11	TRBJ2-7	ASSYSGSYEQY
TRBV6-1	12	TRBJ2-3	ASASGPSTDTQY
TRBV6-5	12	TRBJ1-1	ASRGQGPDTEAF
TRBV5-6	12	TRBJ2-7	ASSLVAGVGEQY
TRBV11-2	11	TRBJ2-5	ASSFQSQETQY
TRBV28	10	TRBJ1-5	ASSLFWQPQH
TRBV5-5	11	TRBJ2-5	ASSMLASETQY
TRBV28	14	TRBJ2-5	ASSKLLTGRGETQY
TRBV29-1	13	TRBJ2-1	SVPPGSGSYNEQF
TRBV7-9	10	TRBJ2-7	ASSLSGVEQY
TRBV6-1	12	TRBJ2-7	ASSGTGGPYEQY
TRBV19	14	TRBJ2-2	ASSIGLAGVTGELF
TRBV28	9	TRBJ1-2	ASQLSYGYT
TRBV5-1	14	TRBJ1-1	ASSLATGQGNTEAF
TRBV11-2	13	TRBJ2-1	ASSSGRWSYNEQF
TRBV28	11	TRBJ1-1	ASSLGTYPEAF
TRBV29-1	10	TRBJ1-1	SVYSTGDLAF
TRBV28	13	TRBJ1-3	ASSLDPRAGNTIY
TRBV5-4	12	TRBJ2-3	ASRMDRDPDTQY
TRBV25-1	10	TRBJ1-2	ASSGFYSGYT
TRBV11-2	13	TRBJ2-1	ASSLDLSLAREQF
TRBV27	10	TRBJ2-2	ASSLLPGELF
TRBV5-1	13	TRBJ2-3	ASSLATGGTDTQY
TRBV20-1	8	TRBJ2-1	SARANEQF
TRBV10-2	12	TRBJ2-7	ASIPSGGPYEQY
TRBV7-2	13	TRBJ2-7	ASSDYLRSSYEQY
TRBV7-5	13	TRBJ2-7	VRSSQGAPGYEQY
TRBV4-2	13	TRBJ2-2	ASSQDRGGAGELF
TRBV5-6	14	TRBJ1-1	ASSFGGGNENTEAF
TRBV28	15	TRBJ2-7	ASRTPRGGGEVGEQY
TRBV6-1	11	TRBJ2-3	ASGHRRRRTQY
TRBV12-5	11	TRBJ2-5	ASGLTSSETQY
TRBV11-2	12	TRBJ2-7	ASSELWESYEQY
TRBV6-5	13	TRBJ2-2	ASSYFYKNTGELF
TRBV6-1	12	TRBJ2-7	ASNRQGDSYEQY
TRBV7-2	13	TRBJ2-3	ASSPTRVATDTQY
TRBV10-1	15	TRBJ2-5	ASSESPGTGGQETQY
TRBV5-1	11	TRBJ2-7	ASSVGTTYEQY
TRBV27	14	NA	ASRLAGASPYYEQY
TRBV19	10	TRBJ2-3	ASSPNSDTQY
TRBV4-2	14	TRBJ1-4	ASSQVGSGLVEKLF
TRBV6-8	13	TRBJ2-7	ASSTLTESSYEQY
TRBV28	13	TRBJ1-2	ASSFGTRGRNGYT
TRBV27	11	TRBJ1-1	ASSSGRDGEAF
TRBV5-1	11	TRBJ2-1	ASSRGQYNEQF
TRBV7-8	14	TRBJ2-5	ASSLGGNSGSRTQY
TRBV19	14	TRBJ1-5	ASKNFRGSSNQPQH
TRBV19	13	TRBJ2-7	ASSMLGDGSYEQY